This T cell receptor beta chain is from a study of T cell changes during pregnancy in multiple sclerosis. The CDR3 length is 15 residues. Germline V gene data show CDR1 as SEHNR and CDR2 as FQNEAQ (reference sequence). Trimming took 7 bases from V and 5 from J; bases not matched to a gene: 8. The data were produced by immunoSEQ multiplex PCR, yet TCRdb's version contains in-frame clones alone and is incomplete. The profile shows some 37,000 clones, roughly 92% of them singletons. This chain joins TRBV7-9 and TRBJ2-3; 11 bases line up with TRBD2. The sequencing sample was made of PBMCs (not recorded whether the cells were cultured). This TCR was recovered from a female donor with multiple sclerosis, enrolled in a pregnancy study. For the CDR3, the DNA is TGTGCCAGCACAACTAGCGGGAGACGAGGAGATACGCAGTATTTT. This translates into CASTTSGRRGDTQYF.